This T cell receptor (beta chain) was profiled in a study of OX40 agonist ivuxolimab in advanced cancers. Study at large: Patients were dosed with the agonistic anti-OX40 (CD134) antibody ivuxolimab. The group had a mean age of 60 years, ranged from about 23 to 85, and was 80% to 90% male. Past anti-PD-1, anti-PD-L1 or anti-CTLA-4 therapy was accepted, and roughly 37% had received some. Points from the study as a whole: CD4+ and CD8+ blood T cells expanded clonally by week 6 at 0.1 to 3.0 mg/kg.

Remarks on this clone: Antigen specificity is unknown.

The CDR3 has 11 residues. Trimming shortened V by 6 bases and J by 8 bases, and 7 bases separated the two germline ends. Looked up from germline, CDR1 is MNHNS and CDR2 is SASEGT. Method: immunoSEQ multiplex PCR; TCRdb's copy keeps in-frame clones and lacks some. The sample lists 20,000 to 25,000 clones; approximately 90% were seen once. The origin of this receptor is an adult with an advanced solid tumor such as melanoma, head and neck, liver or kidney cancer. V gene TRBV6-1 combines with J gene TRBJ2-2; D is ambiguous. Sequencing was performed on CD4+ or CD8+ T cells sorted from blood, taken in a trial of the OX40 agonist ivuxolimab. In DNA, the CDR3 is TGTGCCAGCAGACGCGGTGGGGAGCTGTTTTTT. Protein sequence: CASRRGGELFF.